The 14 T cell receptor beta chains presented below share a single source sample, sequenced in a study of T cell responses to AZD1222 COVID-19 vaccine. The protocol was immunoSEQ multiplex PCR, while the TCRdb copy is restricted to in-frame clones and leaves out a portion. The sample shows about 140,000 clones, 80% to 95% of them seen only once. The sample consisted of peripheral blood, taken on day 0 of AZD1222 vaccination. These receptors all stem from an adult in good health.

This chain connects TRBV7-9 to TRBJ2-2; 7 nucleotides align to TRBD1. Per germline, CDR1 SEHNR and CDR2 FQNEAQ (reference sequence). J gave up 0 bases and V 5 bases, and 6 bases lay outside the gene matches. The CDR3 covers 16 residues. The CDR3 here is CASSHRQGTNTGELFF. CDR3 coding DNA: TGTGCCAGCAGCCACCGACAGGGAACGAACACCGGGGAGCTGTTTTTT. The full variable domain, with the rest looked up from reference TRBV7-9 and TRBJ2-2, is DTGVSQNPRHKITKRGQNVTFRCDPISEHNRLYWYRQTLGQGPEFLTYFQNEAQLEKSRLLSDRFSAERPKGSFSTLEIQRTEQGDSAMYLCASSHRQGTNTGELFFGEGSRLTVL.

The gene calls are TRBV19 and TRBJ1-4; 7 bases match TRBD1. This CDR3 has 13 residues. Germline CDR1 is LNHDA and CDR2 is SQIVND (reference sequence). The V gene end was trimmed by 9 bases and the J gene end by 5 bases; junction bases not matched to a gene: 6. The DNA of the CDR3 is TGTGCCAGCTCCGGGACAGTGAATGAAAAACTGTTTTTT. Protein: CASSGTVNEKLFF.

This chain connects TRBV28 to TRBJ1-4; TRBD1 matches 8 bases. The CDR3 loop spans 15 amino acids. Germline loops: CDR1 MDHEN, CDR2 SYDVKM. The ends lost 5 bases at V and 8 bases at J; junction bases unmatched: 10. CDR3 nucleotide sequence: TGTGCCAGCAGTCTAAGGACAGGGTATCGGGAAAAACTGTTTTTT. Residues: CASSLRTGYREKLFF.

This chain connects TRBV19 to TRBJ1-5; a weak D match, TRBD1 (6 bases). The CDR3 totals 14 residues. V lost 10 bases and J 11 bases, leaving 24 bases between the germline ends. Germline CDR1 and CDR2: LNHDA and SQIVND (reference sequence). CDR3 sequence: CATTGRGFRGAQHF. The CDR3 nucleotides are TGTGCCACCACCGGCAGGGGCTTTAGAGGGGCCCAGCATTTT.

In DNA, the CDR3 is TGTGCCAGCAGTTCCTACTCGACTAGCGGGGGGGCATACAATGAGCAGTTCTTC. It translates to CASSSYSTSGGAYNEQFF. V usage is TRBV28 and J usage is TRBJ2-1; 14 bases agree with TRBD2. Germline V CDR1 and CDR2: MDHEN, SYDVKM. With V trimmed by 4 bases and J by 4 bases, 9 bases remained unmatched. This CDR3 contains 18 residues.

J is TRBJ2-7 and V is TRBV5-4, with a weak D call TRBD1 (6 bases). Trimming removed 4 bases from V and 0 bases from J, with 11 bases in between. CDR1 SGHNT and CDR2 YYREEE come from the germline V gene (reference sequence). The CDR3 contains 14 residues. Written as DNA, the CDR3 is TGTGCCAGCAGCGCACAGGGTAGCTCCTACGAGCAGTACTTC. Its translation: CASSAQGSSYEQYF.

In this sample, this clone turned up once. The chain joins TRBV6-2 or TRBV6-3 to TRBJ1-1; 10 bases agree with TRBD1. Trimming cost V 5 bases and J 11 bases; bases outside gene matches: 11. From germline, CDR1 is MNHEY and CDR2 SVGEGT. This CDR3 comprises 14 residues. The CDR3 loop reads CASSDLTGGLRAFF. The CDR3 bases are TGTGCCAGCAGTGACCTGACAGGGGGCTTACGTGCTTTCTTT.

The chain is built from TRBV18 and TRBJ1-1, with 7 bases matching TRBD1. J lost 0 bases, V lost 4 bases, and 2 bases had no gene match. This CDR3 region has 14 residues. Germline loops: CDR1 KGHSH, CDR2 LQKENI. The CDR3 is CASSRDSLNTEAFF. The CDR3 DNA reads TGTGCCAGCTCACGGGACAGCCTGAACACTGAAGCTTTCTTT.

CDR3 sequence: CAISDPGANYGYTF. CDR3 in DNA: TGTGCCATCAGTGACCCCGGGGCTAACTATGGCTACACCTTC. The chain links TRBV10-3 to TRBJ1-2, with D uncertain. The CDR3 sequence is 14 residues long. CDR1 is ENHRY and CDR2 is SYGVKD in the germline V gene. Trimming shortened V by 3 bases and J by 0 bases, and 8 bases separated the two germline ends.

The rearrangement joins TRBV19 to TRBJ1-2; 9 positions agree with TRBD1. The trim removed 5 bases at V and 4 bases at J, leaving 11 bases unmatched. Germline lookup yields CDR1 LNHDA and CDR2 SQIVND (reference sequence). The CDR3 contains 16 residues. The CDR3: CASSEKTGGAFYGYTF. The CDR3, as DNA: TGTGCCAGTAGTGAAAAAACAGGGGGCGCTTTCTATGGCTACACCTTC.

CDR3 loop: CAISALAGPSYEQYF. CDR3 bases: TGTGCCATCAGTGCACTAGCGGGGCCCTCCTACGAGCAGTACTTC. V is TRBV10-3 and J is TRBJ2-7; 10 bases are shared with TRBD2. Trimming at V came to 4 bases and at J to 0 bases, leaving 3 bases not matched to a gene. Germline V gene lookup returns CDR1 ENHRY and CDR2 SYGVKD. The CDR3 spans 15 residues.

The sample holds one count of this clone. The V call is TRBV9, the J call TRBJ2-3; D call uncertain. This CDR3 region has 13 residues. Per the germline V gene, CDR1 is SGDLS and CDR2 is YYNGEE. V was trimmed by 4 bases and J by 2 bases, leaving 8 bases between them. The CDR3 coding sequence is TGTGCCAGCAGCCTACTAACCACAGATACGCAGTATTTT. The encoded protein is CASSLLTTDTQYF. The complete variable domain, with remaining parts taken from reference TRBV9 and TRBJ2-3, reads DSGVTQTPKHLITATGQRVTLRCSPRSGDLSVYWYQQSLDQGLQFLIQYYNGEERAKGNILERFSAQQFPDLHSELNLSSLELGDSALYFCASSLLTTDTQYFGPGTRLTVL.

CDR3 DNA sequence: TGTGCCAGCAGCCAAGAATTGCAGATGGGTAGTGAAAAACTGTTTTTT. Protein product: CASSQELQMGSEKLFF. The chain joins TRBV3-1 (or the pseudogene TRBV3-2) to TRBJ1-4; D not resolved. Germline CDR1 reads LGHDT; CDR2 reads YNNKEL (reference sequence). The CDR3 has 16 amino acids. Trimming pared 0 bases from V and 7 bases from J, leaving 15 bases between.

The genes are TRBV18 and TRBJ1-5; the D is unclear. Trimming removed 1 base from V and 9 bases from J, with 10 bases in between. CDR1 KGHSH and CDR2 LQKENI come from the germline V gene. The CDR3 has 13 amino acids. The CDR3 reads CASSPRSDSPQHF. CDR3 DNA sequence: TGTGCCAGCTCACCACGATCCGATTCGCCCCAGCATTTT.